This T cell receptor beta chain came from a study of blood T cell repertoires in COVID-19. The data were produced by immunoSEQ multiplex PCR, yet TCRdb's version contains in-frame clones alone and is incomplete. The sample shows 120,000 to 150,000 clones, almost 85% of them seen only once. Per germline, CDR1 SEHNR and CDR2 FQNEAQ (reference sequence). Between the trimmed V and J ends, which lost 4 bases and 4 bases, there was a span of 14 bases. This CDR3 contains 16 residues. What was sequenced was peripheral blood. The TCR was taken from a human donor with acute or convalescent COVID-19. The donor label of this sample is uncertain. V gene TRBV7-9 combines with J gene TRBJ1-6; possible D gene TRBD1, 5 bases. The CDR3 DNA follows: TGTGCCAGCAGCTCCTATGGGGCCAGATATAATTCACCCCTCCACTTT. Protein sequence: CASSSYGARYNSPLHF.